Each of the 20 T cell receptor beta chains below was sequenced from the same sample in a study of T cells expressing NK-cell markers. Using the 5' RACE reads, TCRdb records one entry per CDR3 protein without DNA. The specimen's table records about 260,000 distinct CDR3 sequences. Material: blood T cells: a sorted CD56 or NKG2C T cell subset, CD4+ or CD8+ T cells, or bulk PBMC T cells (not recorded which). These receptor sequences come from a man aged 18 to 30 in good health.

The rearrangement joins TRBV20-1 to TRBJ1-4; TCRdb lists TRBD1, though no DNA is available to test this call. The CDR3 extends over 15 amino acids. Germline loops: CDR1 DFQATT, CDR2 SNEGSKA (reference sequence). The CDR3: CSARDLRQGVEKLFF.

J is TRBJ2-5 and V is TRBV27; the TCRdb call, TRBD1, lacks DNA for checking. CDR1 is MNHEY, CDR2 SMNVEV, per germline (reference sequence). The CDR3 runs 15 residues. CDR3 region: CASSLGQGMRETQYF.

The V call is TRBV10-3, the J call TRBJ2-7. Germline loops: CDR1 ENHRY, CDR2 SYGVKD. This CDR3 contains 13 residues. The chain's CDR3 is CAISATHIYEQYF.

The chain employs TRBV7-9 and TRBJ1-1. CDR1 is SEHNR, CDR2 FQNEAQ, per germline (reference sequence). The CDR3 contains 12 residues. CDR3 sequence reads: CASSQMNTQAFF.

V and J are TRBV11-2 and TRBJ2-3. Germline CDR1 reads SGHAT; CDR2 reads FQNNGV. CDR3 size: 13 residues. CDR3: CASSSPNTDTQYF.

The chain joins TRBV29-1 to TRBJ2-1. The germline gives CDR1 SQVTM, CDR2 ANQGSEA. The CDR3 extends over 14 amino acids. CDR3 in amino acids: CSVVSVYSYNEQFF.

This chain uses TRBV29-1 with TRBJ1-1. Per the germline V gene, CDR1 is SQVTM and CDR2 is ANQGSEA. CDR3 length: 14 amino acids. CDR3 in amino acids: CSVETGRTNTEAFF.

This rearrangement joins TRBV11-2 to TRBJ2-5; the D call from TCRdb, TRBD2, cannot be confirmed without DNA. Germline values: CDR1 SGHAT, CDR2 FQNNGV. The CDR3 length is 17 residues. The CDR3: CASSPKVLAGGWKTQYF.

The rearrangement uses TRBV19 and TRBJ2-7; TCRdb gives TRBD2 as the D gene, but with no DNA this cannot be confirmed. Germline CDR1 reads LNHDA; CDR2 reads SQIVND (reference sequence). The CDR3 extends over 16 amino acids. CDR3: CASSPSGGNPFYEQYF.

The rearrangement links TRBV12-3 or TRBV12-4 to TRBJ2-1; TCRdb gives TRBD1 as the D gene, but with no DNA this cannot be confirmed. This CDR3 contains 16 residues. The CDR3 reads CASSPWGTGSYNEQFF.

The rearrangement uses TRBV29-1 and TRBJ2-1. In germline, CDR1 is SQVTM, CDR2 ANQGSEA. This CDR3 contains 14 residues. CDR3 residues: CSVEDQDSYNEQFF.

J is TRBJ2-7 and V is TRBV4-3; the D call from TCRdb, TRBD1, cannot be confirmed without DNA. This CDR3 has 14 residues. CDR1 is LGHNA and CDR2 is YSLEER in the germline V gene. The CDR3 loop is CASSFEQGSYEQYF.

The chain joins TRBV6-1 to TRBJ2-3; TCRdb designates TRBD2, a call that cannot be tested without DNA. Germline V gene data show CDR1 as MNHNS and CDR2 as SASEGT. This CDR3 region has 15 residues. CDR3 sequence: CASSLSGSGTDTQYF.

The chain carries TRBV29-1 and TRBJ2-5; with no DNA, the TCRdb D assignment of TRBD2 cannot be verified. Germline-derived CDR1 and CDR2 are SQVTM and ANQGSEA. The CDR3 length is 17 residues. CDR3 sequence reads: CSVRTLSAGGRRETQYF.

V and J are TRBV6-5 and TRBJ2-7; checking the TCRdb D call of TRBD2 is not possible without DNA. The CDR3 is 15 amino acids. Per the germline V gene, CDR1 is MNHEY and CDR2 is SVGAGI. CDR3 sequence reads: CASSDSLPMDYEQYF.

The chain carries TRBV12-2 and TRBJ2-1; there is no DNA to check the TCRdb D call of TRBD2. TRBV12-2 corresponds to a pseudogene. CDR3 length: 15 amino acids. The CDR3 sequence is CASRSNRNSVGEQFF.

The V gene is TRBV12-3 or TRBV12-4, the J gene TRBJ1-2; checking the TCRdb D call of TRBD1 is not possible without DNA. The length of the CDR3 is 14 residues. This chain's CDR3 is CASSKTGGAGGYTF.

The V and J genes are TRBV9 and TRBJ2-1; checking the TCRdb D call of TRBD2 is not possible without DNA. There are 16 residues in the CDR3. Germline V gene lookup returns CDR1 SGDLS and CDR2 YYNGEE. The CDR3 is CASSVGTSEIYNEQFF.

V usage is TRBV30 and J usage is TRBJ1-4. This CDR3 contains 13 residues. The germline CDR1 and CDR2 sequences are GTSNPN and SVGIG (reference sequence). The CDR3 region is CAWSGSGNEKLFF.

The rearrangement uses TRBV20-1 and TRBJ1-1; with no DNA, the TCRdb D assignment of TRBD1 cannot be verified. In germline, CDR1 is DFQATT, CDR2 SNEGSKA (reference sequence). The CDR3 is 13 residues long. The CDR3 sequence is CSATQGSNTEAFF.